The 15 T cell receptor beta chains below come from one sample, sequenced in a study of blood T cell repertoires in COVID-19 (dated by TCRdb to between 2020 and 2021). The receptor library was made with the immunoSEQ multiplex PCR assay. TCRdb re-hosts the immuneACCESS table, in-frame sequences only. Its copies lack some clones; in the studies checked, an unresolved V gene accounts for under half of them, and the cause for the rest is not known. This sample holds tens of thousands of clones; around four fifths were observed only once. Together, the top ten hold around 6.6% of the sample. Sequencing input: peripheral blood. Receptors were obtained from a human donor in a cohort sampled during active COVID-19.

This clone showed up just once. CDR3 in amino acids: CASSQGLQGAGETQYF. CDR3 DNA: TGTGCCAGCAGCCAAGGGTTACAGGGGGCAGGGGAGACCCAGTACTTC. The genes are TRBV3-1 (or the pseudogene TRBV3-2) and TRBJ2-5; 9 nucleotides match TRBD1. V was clipped by 1 base and J by 5 bases; unmatched bases: 8. This CDR3 has 16 amino acids. Germline loops: CDR1 LGHDT, CDR2 YNNKEL (reference sequence).

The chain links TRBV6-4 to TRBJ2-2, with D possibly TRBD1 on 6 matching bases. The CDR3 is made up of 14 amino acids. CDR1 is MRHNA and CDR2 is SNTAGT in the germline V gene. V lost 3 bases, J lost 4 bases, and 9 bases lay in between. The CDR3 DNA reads TGTGCCAGCAGTGAAGTCAGGGGCACCGGGGAGCTGTTTTTT. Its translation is CASSEVRGTGELFF.

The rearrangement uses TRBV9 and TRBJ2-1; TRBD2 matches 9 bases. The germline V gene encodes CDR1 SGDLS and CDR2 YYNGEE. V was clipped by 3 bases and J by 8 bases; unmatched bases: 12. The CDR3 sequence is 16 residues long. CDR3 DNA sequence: TGTGCCAGCAGCGAAAAACTAGCGGGCCCCCCCTATGAGCAGTTCTTC. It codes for CASSEKLAGPPYEQFF.

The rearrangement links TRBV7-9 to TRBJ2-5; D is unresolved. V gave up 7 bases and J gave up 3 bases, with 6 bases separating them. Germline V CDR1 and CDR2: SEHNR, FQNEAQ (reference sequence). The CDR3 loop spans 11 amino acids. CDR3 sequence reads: CASTVKETQYF. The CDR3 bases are TGTGCCAGCACCGTTAAAGAGACCCAGTACTTC.

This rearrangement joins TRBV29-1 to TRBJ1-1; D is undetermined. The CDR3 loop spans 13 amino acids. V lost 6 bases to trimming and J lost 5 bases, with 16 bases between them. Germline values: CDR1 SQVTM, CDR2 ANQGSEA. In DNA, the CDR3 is TGCAGCGTAGCACGGGAAAGAAGGACTGAAGCTTTCTTT. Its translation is CSVARERRTEAFF.

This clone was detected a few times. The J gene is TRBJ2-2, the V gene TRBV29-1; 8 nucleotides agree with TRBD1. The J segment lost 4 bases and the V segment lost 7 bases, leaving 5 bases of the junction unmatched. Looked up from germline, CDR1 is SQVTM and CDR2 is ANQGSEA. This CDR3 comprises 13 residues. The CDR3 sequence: CSAAGQVTGELFF. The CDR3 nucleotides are TGCAGCGCTGCGGGACAGGTCACCGGGGAGCTGTTTTTT.

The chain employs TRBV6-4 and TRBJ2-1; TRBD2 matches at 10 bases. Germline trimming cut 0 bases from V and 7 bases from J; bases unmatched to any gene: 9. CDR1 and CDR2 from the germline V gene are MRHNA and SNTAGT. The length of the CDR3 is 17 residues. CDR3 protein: CASSDSMPSGSRNEQFF. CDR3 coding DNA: TGTGCCAGCAGTGACTCGATGCCTAGCGGGAGTAGGAATGAGCAGTTCTTC.

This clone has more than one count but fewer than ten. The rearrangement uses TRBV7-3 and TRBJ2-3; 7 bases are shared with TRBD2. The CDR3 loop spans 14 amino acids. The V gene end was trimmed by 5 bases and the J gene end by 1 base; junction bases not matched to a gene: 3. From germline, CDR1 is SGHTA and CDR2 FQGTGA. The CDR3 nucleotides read TGTGCCAGCAGCCCCCTAGCGGGCACAGATACGCAGTATTTT. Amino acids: CASSPLAGTDTQYF.

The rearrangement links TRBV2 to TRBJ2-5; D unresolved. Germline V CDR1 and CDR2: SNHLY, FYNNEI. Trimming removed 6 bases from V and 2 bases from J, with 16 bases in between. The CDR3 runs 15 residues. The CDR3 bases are TGTGCCAGCAGCCTAGGAGTGTCGGCTCAAGAGACCCAGTACTTC. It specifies CASSLGVSAQETQYF. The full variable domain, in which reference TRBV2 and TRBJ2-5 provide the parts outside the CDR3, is EPEVTQTPSHQVTQMGQEVILRCVPISNHLYFYWYRQILGQKVEFLVSFYNNEISEKSEIFDDQFSVERPDGSNFTLKIRSTKLEDSAMYFCASSLGVSAQETQYFGPGTRLLVL.

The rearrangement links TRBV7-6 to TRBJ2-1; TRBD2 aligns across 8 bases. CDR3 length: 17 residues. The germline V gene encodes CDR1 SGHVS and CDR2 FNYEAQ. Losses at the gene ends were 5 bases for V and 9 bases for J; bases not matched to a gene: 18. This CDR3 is CASSLPGTGTRKSEQFF. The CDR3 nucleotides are TGTGCCAGCAGCCTTCCAGGAACCGGGACTAGAAAGAGTGAGCAGTTCTTC.

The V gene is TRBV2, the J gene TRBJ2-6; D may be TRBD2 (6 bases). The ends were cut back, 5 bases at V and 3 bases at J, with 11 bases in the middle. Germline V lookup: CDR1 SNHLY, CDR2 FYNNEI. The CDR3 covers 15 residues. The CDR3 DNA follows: TGTGCCAGCAGTAACCTAGCGATTGGGGCCAACGTCCTGACTTTC. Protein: CASSNLAIGANVLTF. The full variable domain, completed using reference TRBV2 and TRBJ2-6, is EPEVTQTPSHQVTQMGQEVILRCVPISNHLYFYWYRQILGQKVEFLVSFYNNEISEKSEIFDDQFSVERPDGSNFTLKIRSTKLEDSAMYFCASSNLAIGANVLTFGAGSRLTVL.

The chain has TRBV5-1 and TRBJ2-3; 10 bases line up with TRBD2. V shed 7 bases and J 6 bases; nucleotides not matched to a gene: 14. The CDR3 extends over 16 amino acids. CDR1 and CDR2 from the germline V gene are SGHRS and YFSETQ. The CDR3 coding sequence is TGCGCCAGCGCCGTCGGGCTAGCGGGAGACGGGGATACGCAGTATTTT. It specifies CASAVGLAGDGDTQYF.

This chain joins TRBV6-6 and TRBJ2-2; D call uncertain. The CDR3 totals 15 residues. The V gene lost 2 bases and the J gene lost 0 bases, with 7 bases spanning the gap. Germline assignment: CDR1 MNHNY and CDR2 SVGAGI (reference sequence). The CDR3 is CASSYGSSNTGELFF. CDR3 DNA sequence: TGTGCCAGCAGTTACGGCAGTTCGAACACCGGGGAGCTGTTTTTT.

The CDR3 reads CASSQDGQRGGPRSRFF. The CDR3 coding sequence is TGTGCCAGCAGCCAAGATGGTCAGCGGGGGGGCCCCCGAAGCAGGTTCTTC. This chain links TRBV3-1 (or the pseudogene TRBV3-2) with TRBJ2-1, with 10 bases that match TRBD2. V was pared by 0 bases and J by 15 bases, with 17 bases of the junction left unmatched. Per germline, CDR1 LGHDT and CDR2 YNNKEL (reference sequence). The CDR3 has 17 amino acids.

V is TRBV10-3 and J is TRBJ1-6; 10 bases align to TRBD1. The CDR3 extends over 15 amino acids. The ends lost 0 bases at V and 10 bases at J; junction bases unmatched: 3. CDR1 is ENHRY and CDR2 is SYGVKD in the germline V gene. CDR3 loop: CAISESGTGASPLHF. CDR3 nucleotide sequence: TGTGCCATCAGTGAGTCTGGGACAGGGGCCTCACCCCTCCACTTT.